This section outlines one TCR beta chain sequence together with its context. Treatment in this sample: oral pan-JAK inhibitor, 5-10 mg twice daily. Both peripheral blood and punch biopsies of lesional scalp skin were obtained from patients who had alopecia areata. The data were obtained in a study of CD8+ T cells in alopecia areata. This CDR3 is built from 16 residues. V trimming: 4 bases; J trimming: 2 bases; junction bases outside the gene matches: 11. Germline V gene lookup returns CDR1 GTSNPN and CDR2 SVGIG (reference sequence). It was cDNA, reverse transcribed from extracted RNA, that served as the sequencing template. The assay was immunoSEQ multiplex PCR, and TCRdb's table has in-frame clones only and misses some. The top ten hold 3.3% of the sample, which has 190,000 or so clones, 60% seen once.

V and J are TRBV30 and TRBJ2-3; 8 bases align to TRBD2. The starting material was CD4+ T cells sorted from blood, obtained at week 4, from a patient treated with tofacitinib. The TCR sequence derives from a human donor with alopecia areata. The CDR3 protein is CAWIKRGSPATDTQYF. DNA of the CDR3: TGTGCCTGGATAAAGCGGGGGAGCCCGGCCACAGATACGCAGTATTTT.